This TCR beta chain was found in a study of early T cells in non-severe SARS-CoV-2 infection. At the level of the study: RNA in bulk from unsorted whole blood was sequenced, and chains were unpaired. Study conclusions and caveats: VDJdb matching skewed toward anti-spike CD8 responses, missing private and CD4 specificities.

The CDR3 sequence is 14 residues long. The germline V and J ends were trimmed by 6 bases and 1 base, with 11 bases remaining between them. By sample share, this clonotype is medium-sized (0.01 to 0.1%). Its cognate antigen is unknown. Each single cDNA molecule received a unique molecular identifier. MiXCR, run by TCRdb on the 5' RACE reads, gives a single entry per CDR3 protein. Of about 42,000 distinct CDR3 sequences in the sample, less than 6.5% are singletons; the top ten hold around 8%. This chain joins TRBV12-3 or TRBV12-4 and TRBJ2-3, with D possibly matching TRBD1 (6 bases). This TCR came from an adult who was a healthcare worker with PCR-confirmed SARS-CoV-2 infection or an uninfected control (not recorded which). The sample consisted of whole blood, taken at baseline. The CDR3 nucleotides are TGTGCCAGCAGATACAGGGTTGGCACAGATACGCAGTATTTT. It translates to CASRYRVGTDTQYF.